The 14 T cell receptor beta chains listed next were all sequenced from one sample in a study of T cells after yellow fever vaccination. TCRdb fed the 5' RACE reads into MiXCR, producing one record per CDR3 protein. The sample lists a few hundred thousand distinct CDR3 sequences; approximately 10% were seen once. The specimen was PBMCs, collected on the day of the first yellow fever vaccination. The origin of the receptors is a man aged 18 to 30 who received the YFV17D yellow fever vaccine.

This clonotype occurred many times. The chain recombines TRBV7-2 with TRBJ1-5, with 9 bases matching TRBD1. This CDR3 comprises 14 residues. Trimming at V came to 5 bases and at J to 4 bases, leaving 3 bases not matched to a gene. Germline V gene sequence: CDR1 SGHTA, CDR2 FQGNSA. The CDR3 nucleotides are TGTGCCAGCAGCCCCGGGACAGGGAATCAGCCCCAGCATTTT. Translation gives CASSPGTGNQPQHF.

CDR3 in DNA: TGTGCCAGCGGCTGGGCCAGGGGAGTTCCCGGGGAGCTGTTTTTT. Translation: CASGWARGVPGELFF. V and J are TRBV6-2 or TRBV6-3 and TRBJ2-2; D might be TRBD1 (6 bases). The germline gives CDR1 MNHEY, CDR2 SVGEGT. The CDR3 sequence is 15 residues long. Trimming took 8 bases from V and 6 from J, leaving 19 bases between them.

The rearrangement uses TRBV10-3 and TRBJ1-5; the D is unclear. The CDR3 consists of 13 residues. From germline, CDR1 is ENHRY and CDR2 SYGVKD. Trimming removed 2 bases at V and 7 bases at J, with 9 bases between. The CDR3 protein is CAISEEGEQPQHF. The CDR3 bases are TGTGCCATCAGTGAGGAGGGTGAGCAGCCCCAGCATTTT.

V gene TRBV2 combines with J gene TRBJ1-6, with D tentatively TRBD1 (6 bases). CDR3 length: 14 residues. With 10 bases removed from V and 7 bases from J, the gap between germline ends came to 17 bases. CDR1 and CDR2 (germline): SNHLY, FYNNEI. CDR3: CATLRGDLNSPLHF. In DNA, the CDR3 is TGTGCCACCCTTAGGGGGGACCTGAATTCACCCCTCCACTTT. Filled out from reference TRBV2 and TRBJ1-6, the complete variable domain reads EPEVTQTPSHQVTQMGQEVILRCVPISNHLYFYWYRQILGQKVEFLVSFYNNEISEKSEIFDDQFSVERPDGSNFTLKIRSTKLEDSAMYFCATLRGDLNSPLHFGNGTRLTVT.

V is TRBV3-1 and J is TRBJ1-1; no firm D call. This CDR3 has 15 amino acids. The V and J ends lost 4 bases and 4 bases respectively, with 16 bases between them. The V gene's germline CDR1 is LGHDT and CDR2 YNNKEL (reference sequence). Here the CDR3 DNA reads TGTGCCAGCAGCCCGACTTCTTTGGGAAGCACTGAAGCTTTCTTT. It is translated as CASSPTSLGSTEAFF.

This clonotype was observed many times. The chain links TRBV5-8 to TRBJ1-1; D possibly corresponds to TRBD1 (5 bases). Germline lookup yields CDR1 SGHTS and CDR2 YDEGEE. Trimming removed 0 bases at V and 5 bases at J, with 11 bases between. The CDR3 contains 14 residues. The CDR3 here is CASSLVGPGTEAFF. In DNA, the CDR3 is TGTGCCAGCAGCTTGGTGGGACCGGGGACTGAAGCTTTCTTT.

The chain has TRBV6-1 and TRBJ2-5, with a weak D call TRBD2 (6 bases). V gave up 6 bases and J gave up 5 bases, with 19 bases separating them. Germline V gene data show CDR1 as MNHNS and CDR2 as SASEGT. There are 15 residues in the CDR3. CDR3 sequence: CASSTDPGSEETQYF. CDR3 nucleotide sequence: TGTGCCAGCAGCACAGACCCCGGGAGCGAGGAGACCCAGTACTTC.

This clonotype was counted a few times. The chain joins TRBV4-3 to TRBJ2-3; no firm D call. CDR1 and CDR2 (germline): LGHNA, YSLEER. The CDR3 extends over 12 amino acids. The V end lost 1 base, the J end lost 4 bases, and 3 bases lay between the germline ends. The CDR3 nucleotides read TGCGCCAGCAGCCAAGCACCAGATACGCAGTATTTT. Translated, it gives CASSQAPDTQYF.

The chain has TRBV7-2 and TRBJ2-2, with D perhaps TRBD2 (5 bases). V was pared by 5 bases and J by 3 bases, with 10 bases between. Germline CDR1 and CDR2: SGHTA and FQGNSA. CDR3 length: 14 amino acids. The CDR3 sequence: CASSPRTDTGELFF. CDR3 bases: TGTGCCAGCAGCCCCAGGACTGACACCGGGGAGCTGTTTTTT.

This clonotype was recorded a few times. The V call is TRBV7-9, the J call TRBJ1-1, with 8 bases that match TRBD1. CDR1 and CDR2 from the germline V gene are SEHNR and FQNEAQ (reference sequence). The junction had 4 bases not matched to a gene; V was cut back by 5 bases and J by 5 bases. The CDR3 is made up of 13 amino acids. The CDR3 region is CASSAQGGTEAFF. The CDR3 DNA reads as TGTGCCAGCAGCGCACAGGGGGGAACTGAAGCTTTCTTT. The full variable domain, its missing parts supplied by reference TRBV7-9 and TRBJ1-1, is DTGVSQNPRHKITKRGQNVTFRCDPISEHNRLYWYRQTLGQGPEFLTYFQNEAQLEKSRLLSDRFSAERPKGSFSTLEIQRTEQGDSAMYLCASSAQGGTEAFFGQGTRLTVV.

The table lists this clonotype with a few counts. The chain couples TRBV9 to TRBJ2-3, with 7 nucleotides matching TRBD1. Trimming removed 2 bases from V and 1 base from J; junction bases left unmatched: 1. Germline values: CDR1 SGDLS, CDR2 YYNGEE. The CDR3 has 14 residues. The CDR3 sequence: CASSVGQGTDTQYF. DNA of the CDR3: TGTGCCAGCAGCGTTGGACAGGGCACAGATACGCAGTATTTT.

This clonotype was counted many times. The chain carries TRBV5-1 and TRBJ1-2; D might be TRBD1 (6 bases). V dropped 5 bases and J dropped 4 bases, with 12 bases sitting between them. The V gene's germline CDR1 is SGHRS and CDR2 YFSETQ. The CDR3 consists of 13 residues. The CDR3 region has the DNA TGCGCCAGCAGAAGACAGGAAACCTATGGCTACACCTTC. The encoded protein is CASRRQETYGYTF.

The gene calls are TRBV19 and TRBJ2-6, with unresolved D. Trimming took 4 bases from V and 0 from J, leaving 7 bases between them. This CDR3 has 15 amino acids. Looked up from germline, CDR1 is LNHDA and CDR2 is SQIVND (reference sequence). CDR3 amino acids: CASSSLASGANVLTF. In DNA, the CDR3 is TGTGCCAGTAGTAGTTTAGCCTCTGGGGCCAACGTCCTGACTTTC.

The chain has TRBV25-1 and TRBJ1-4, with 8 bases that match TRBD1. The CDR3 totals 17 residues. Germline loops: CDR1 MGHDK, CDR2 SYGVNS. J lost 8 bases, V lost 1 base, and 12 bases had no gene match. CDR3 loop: CASSEWRSTGEPEKLFF. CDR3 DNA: TGTGCCAGCAGTGAATGGAGGTCGACAGGGGAACCCGAAAAACTGTTTTTT.